This T cell receptor (beta chain) was sequenced during a study of T cell responses to AZD1222 COVID-19 vaccine. With regard to this clone: Only one base separates this from a far larger clonotype, so it likely reflects a read error.

Generated by immunoSEQ multiplex PCR, the TCRdb table keeps only in-frame clones and is missing some. The table records over 85,000 clones, roughly 90% of them present only once. This CDR3 is 14 amino acids long. V lost 1 base and J lost 4, with 8 bases in between. Germline V gene data show CDR1 as SNHLY and CDR2 as FYNNEI. The chain links TRBV2 to TRBJ1-5; D is possibly TRBD1 (5 bases). This specimen was peripheral blood, taken 28 days after the second AZD1222 dose. The receptor comes from an adult who received the AZD1222 COVID-19 vaccine. The CDR3: CASSEVTENQPQHF. Here the CDR3 DNA reads TGTGCCAGCAGTGAAGTGACAGAGAATCAGCCCCAGCATTTT.